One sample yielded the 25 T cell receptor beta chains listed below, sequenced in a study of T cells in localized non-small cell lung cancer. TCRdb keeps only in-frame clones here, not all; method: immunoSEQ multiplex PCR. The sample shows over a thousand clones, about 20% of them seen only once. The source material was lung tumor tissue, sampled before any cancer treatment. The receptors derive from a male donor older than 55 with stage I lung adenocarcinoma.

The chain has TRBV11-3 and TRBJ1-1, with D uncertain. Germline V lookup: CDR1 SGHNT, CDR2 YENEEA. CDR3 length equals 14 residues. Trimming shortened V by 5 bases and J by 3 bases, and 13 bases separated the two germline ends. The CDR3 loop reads CASSPTDMYTEAFF. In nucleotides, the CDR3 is TGTGCCAGCAGCCCAACCGACATGTACACTGAAGCTTTCTTT.

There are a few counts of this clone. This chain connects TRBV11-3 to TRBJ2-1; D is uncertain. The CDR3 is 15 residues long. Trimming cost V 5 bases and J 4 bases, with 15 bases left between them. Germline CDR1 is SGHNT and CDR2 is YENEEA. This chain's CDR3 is CASSPTQWAYNEQFF. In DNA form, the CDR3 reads TGTGCCAGCAGCCCGACCCAGTGGGCTTACAATGAGCAGTTCTTC.

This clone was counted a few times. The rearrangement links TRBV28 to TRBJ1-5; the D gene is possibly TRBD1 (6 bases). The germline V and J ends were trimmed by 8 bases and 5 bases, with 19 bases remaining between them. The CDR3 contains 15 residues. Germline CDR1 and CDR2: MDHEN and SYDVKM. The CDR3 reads CASVSSGGGDQPQHF. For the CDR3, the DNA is TGTGCCAGCGTCAGTTCCGGGGGCGGCGATCAGCCCCAGCATTTT.

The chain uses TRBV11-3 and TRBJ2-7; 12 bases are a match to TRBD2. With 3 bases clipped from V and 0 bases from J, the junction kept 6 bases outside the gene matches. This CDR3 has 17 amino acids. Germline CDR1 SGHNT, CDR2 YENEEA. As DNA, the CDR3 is TGTGCCAGCAGCTTGTGGACTAGCGGGATAAGCTCCTACGAGCAGTACTTC. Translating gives CASSLWTSGISSYEQYF.

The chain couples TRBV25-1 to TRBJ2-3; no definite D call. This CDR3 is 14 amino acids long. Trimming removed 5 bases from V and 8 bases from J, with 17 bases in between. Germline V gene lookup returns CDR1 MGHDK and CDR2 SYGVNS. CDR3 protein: CASSTEPTVGTQYF. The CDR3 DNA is TGTGCCAGCAGTACTGAGCCGACCGTGGGTACGCAGTATTTT.

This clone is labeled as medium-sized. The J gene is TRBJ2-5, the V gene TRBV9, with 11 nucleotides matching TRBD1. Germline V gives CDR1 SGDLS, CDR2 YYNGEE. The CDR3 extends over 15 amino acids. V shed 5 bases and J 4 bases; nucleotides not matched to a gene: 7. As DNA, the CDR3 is TGTGCCAGCAGTGAATGGGGACAGGGGGGAGAGACCCAGTACTTC. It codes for CASSEWGQGGETQYF.

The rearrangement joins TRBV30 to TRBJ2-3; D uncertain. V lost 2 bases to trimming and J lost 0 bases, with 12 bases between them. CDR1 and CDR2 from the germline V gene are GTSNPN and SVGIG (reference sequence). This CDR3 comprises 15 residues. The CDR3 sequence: CAWSRQTLSTDTQYF. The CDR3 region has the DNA TGTGCCTGGAGTCGGCAGACACTTAGCACAGATACGCAGTATTTT.

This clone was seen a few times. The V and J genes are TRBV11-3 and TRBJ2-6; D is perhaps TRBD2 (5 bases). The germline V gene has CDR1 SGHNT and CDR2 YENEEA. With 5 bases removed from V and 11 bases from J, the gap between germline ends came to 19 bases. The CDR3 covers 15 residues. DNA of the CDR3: TGTGCCAGCAGCCAATCAGGACTCCTCCCCCACGTCCTGACTTTC. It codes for CASSQSGLLPHVLTF.

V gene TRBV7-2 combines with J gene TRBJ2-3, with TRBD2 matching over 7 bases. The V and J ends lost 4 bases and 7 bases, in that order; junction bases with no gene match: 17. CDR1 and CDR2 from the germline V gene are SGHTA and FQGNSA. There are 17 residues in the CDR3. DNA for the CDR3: TGTGCCAGCAGCTCTCTTTCCTCTTCTTTGACTAGCCATACGCAGTATTTT. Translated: CASSSLSSSLTSHTQYF.

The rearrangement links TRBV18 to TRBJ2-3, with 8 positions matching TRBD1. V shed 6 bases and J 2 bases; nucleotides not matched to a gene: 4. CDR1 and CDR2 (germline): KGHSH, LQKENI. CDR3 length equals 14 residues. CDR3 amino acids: CASSPDRVTDTQYF. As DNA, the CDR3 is TGTGCCAGCTCCCCGGACAGGGTCACAGATACGCAGTATTTT.

The CDR3 DNA follows: TGCAGCGTTCGGGGCAGGGGGGATAGAGGCACTGAAGCTTTCTTT. Protein: CSVRGRGDRGTEAFF. V gene TRBV29-1 combines with J gene TRBJ1-1; TRBD1 agrees at 7 bases. The CDR3 consists of 15 residues. J lost 4 bases, V lost 5 bases, and 13 bases had no gene match. CDR1 and CDR2 (germline): SQVTM, ANQGSEA. Full variable domain (rest looked up from reference TRBV29-1 and TRBJ1-1): SAVISQKPSRDICQRGTSLTIQCQVDSQVTMMFWYRQQPGQSLTLIATANQGSEATYESGFVIDKFPISRPNLTFSTLTVSNMSPEDSSIYLCSVRGRGDRGTEAFFGQGTRLTVV.

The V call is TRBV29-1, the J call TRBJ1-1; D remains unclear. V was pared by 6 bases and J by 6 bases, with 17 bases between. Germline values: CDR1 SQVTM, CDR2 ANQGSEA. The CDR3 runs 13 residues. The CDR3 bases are TGCAGCGTCCTTAAAGCGGGAGAGGCTGAAGCTTTCTTT. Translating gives CSVLKAGEAEAFF. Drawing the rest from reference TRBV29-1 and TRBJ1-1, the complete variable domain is SAVISQKPSRDICQRGTSLTIQCQVDSQVTMMFWYRQQPGQSLTLIATANQGSEATYESGFVIDKFPISRPNLTFSTLTVSNMSPEDSSIYLCSVLKAGEAEAFFGQGTRLTVV.

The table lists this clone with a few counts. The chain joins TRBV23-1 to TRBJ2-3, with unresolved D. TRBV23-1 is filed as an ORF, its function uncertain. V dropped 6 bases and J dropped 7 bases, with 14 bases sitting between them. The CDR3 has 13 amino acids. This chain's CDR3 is CASSQEASHTQYF. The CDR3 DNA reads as TGCGCCAGCAGCCAAGAGGCTAGTCATACGCAGTATTTT.

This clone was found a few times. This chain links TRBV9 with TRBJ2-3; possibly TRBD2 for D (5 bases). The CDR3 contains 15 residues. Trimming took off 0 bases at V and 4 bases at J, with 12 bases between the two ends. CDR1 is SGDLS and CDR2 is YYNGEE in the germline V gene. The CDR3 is CASSVDPSPPDTQYF. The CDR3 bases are TGTGCCAGCAGCGTAGATCCTAGCCCCCCAGATACGCAGTATTTT. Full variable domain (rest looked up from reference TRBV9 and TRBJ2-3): DSGVTQTPKHLITATGQRVTLRCSPRSGDLSVYWYQQSLDQGLQFLIQYYNGEERAKGNILERFSAQQFPDLHSELNLSSLELGDSALYFCASSVDPSPPDTQYFGPGTRLTVL.

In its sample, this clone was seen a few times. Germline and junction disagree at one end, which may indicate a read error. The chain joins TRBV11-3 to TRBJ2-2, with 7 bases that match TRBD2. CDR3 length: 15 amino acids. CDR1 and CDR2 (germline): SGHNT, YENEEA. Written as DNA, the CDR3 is TGTGCCAGCAGTTTAGGACTAGGACTTACCGGGGAGCTGTTTTTT. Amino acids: CASSLGLGLTGELFF.

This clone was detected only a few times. The CDR3 is CATSAGQEYYEQYF. Here the CDR3 DNA reads TGTGCCACCAGCGCGGGACAGGAATACTACGAGCAGTACTTC. V gene TRBV15 combines with J gene TRBJ2-7; 8 bases are a match to TRBD1. CDR1 LNHNV and CDR2 YYDKDF come from the germline V gene (reference sequence). The CDR3 is 14 residues long. V shed 5 bases and J 3 bases; nucleotides not matched to a gene: 6.

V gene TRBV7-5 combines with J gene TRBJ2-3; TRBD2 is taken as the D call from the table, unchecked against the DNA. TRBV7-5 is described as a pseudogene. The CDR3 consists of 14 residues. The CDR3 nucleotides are TGTGCCAGCAGCTTAGCTCGAGCCGGGGTGGGGCAGTATTTT. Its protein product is CASSLARAGVGQYF.

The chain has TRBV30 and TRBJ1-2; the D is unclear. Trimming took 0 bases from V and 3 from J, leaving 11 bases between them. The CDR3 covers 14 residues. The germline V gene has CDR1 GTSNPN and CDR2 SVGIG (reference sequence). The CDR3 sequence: CAWSVMGTDYGYTF. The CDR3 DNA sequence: TGTGCCTGGAGTGTAATGGGAACAGACTATGGCTACACCTTC.

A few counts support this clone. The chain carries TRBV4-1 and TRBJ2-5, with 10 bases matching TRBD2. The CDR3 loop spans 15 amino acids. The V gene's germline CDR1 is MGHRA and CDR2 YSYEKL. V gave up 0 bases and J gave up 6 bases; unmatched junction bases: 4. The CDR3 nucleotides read TGCGCCAGCAGCCAAGATGGGACTAGCGCAAAGACCCAGTACTTC. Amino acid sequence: CASSQDGTSAKTQYF.

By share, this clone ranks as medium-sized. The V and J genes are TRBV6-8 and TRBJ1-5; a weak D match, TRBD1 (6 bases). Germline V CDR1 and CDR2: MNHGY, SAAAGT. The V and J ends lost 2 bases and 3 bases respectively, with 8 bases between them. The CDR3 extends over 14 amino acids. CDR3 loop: CASSYGGYNQPQHF. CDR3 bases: TGTGCCAGCAGTTACGGGGGCTACAATCAGCCCCAGCATTTT.

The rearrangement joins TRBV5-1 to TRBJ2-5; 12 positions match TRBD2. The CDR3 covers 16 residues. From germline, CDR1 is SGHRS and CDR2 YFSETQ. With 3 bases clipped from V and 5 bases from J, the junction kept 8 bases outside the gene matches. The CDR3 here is CASSSLVGTSGETQYF. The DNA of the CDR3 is TGCGCCAGCAGCTCCCTTGTGGGGACTAGCGGGGAGACCCAGTACTTC. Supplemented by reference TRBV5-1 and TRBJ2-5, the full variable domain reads KAGVTQTPRYLIKTRGQQVTLSCSPISGHRSVSWYQQTPGQGLQFLFEYFSETQRNKGNFPGRFSGRQFSNSRSEMNVSTLELGDSALYLCASSSLVGTSGETQYFGPGTRLLVL.

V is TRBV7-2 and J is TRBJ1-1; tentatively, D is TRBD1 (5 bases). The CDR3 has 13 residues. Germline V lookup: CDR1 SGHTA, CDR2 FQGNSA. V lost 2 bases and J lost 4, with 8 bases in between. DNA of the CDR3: TGTGCCAGCAGCTTACGACAGACCACTGAAGCTTTCTTT. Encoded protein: CASSLRQTTEAFF.

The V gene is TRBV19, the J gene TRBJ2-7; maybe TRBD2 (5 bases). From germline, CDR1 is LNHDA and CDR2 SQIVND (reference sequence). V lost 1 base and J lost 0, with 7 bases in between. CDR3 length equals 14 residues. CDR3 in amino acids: CASSIGGSSYEQYF. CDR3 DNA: TGTGCCAGTAGTATAGGAGGGAGCTCCTACGAGCAGTACTTC.

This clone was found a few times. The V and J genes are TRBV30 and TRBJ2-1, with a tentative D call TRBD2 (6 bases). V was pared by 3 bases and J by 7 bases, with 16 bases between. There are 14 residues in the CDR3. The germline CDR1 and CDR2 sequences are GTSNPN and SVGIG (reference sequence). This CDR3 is CAWSIGYGGNEQFF. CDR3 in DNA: TGTGCCTGGAGCATCGGATACGGGGGAAATGAGCAGTTCTTC.

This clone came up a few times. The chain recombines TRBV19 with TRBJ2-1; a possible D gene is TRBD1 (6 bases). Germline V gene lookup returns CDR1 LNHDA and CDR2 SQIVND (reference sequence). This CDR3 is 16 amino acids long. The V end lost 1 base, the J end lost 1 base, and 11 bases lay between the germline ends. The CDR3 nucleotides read TGTGCCAGTAGTATAGTCCCAGGGGCGTCCTACAATGAGCAGTTCTTC. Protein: CASSIVPGASYNEQFF.